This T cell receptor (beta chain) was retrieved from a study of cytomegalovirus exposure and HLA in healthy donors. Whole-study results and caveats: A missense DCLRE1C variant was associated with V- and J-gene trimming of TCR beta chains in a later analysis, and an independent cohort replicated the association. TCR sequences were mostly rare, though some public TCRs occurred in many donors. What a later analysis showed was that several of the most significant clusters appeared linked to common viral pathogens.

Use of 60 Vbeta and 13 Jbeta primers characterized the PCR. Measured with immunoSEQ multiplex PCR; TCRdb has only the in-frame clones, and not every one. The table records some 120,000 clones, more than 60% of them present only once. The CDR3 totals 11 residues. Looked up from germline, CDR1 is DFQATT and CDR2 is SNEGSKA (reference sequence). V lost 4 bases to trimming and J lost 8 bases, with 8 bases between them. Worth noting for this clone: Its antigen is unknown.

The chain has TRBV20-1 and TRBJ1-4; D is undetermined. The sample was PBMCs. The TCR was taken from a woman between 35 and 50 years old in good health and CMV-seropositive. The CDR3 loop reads CSAKWEEKLFF. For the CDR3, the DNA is TGCAGTGCTAAATGGGAGGAAAAACTGTTTTTT.